This T cell receptor beta chain derives from a study of Ad26.COV2.S vaccination and SARS-CoV-2 variants. Study information: Each vaccinee took Ad26.COV2.S intramuscularly, once or twice 56 days apart. Overall study findings and caveats: Responses of T cells in total may have been underestimated by the TCR breadth and depth analyses. Those who received the vaccine showed greater spike-specific TCR breadth than those given placebo. Substantial response breadth was reportedly seen for spike-specific CD8+ and CD4+ T cells after vaccination.

CDR1 and CDR2 (germline): MDHEN, SYDVKM. The CDR3 spans 15 residues. V was trimmed by 5 bases and J by 8 bases, leaving 19 bases between them. Treatment denoted: 15 to 20 received Ad26.COV2.S at low or high dose, single or two shots; roughly five received placebo; per-sample allocation not given. On day 63 after the first injection, vaccine and placebo recipients gave samples. Method: immunoSEQ multiplex PCR; TCRdb's copy keeps in-frame clones and lacks some. Found here are hundreds of thousands of clones, about 89% of them singletons; the top ten hold about 1.5%. Of note for this clone: Its matching antigen is unknown.

The chain links TRBV28 to TRBJ2-1; perhaps TRBD1 as D (6 bases). The source is a person between 18 and 59 years old who received the Ad26.COV2.S COVID-19 vaccine or a placebo. The specimen comprised peripheral blood, sampled in a trial of Ad26.COV2.S vaccine versus placebo. In DNA, the CDR3 is TGTGCCAGCAGTCCCCACAGGGTTTTCAAAGATGAGCAGTTCTTC. Amino acids: CASSPHRVFKDEQFF. The full variable domain, completed using reference TRBV28 and TRBJ2-1, is DVKVTQSSRYLVKRTGEKVFLECVQDMDHENMFWYRQDPGLGLRLIYFSYDVKMKEKGDIPEGYSVSREKKERFSLILESASTNQTSMYLCASSPHRVFKDEQFFGPGTRLTVL.